This TCR beta chain stems from a study of cytomegalovirus exposure and HLA in healthy donors. Turning to this clone: Its antigen remains unidentified.

The PCR ran on 60 Vbeta and 13 Jbeta primers. Sequenced by immunoSEQ multiplex PCR; TCRdb stores in-frame clones only, minus some. The table includes roughly 100,000 clones, 75% to 85% detected once. Findings and caveats of the study: Later genetic work tied a missense DCLRE1C variant to beta-chain V and J trimming.

CDR1 and CDR2 (germline): SGHVS, FNYEAQ. CDR3 length: 16 residues. Trimming took 1 base from V and 0 from J, leaving 10 bases between them. The sample was PBMCs. This clonotype originated in a man between 25 and 39 years old in good health and CMV-seronegative. The rearrangement joins TRBV7-6 to TRBJ1-3; D is uncertain. In DNA form, the CDR3 reads TGTGCCAGCAGCTTAGTGGAGGGTAGCTCTGGAAACACCATATATTTT. Translation gives CASSLVEGSSGNTIYF.